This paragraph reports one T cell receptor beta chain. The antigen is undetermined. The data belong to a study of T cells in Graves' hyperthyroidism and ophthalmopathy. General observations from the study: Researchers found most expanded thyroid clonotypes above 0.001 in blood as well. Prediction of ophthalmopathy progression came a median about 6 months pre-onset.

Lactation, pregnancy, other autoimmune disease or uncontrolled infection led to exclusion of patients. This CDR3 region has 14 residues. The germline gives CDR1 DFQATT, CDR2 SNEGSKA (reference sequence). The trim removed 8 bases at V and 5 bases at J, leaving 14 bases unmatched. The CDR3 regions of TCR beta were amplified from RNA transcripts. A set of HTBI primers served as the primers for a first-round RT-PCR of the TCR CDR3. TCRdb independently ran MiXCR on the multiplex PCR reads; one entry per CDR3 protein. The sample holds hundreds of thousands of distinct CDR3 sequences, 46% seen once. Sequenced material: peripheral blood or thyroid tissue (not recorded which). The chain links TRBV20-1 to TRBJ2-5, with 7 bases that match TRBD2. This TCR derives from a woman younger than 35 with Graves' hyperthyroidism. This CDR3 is CSTRRAGFVETQYF. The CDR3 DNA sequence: TGCAGTACGAGACGAGCGGGATTCGTGGAGACCCAGTACTTC.